The present T cell receptor beta chain was sequenced within a study of blood T cell repertoires in COVID-19. Study in general: Samples representing acute and convalescent COVID-19 were sourced from the United States, Italy and Spain. PBMCs, B-cell-depleted T cells, or T cells provided the cDNA or gDNA that made up the material.

The CDR3 totals 16 residues. Trimming pared 4 bases from V and 3 bases from J, leaving 18 bases between. Germline-derived CDR1 and CDR2 are SGHRS and YFSETQ. Study processing details: Nucleated cell number was recorded as an estimate derived from reference gene primer amplification. Libraries were prepared by immunoSEQ multiplex PCR; TCRdb keeps only in-frame clonotypes and omits some of them. V, J and clone size are taken as reported in that table, and D and trimming were inferred from the DNA itself. The table includes roughly 130,000 clones, roughly 80% detected once. The sample was peripheral blood. This rearrangement joins TRBV5-1 to TRBJ2-3; D is unresolved. The sequence derives from a woman aged 80 or older with acute or convalescent COVID-19. DNA for the CDR3: TGCGCCAGCAGCGTGGACGCTACGCTTATAACAGATACGCAGTATTTT. This translates into CASSVDATLITDTQYF.